The rows below give T cell receptor beta chains drawn from one sample of a study of T cell repertoires in cytomegalovirus infection. TCRdb re-analysed the reads in MiXCR, keeping a single row per CDR3 protein. The sample records nearly 550,000 distinct CDR3 sequences, about 15% being singletons. Sequenced input: CD8+ T cells from PBMCs. The receptors here all came from a human donor in good health (CMV status not recorded). Some clones in this sample may be carry-over from other donors' samples. Both conserved end residues are part of each CDR3. A D gene is named only where the DNA matches it firmly. Size tells how often a clone was seen (once, few, many) or the class of an expanded clone, and some rows leave it out.

cdr3_aa,cdr3_nt,clone_size,j_call,d_call,v_call
CASRRGNTEAFF,TGTGCCAGCAGGCGAGGGAACACTGAAGCTTTCTTT,many,TRBJ1-1,.,TRBV19
CASGSTQGFGTGELFF,TGTGCTAGTGGTTCCACCCAGGGGTTCGGCACCGGGGAGCTGTTTTTT,many,TRBJ2-2,.,TRBV12-5
CASSARGGGSTDTQYF,TGTGCCAGCAGCGCGAGGGGGGGGGGCTCCACAGATACGCAGTATTTT,few,TRBJ2-3,.,TRBV9
CASSLTVMTFNGYTF,TGTGCCAGCAGCCTGACAGTAATGACTTTTAATGGCTACACCTTC,few,TRBJ1-2,.,TRBV5-6
CASIASGTTKEQFF,TGTGCCAGTATTGCCAGCGGGACAACCAAAGAGCAGTTCTTC,few,TRBJ2-1,.,TRBV19
CASSLVYGNTEAFF,TGCGCCAGCAGCTTGGTTTACGGGAACACTGAAGCTTTCTTT,few,TRBJ1-1,.,TRBV5-1
CASSRGTGKNIQYF,TGTGCCAGCAGTAGGGGGACGGGCAAAAACATTCAGTACTTC,many,TRBJ2-4,.,TRBV27
CASSLAGTGLNYGYTF,TGTGCCAGCAGCCTCGCCGGGACAGGGCTGAACTATGGCTACACCTTC,few,TRBJ1-2,TRBD1,TRBV9
CASSEGNSNQPQHF,TGTGCCAGCAGCGAAGGCAATAGCAATCAGCCCCAGCATTTT,.,TRBJ1-5,.,TRBV9
CASSPRDREDYEQYF,TGTGCCAGCAGCCCCCGGGACAGGGAGGACTACGAGCAGTACTTC,many,TRBJ2-7,TRBD1,TRBV6-5
CATSGPTGEDVF,TGTGCCACCAGTGGACCGACGGGTGAAGATGTCTTT,.,TRBJ1-1,.,TRBV24-1
CASSPGTSGIDTQYF,TGTGCCAGCAGTCCGGGGACTAGCGGGATTGATACGCAGTATTTT,many,TRBJ2-3,TRBD2,TRBV7-9
CASSLNRLAALGNTIYF,TGTGCCAGCAGCTTAAATCGTCTGGCGGCGCTCGGAAACACCATATATTTT,many,TRBJ1-3,.,TRBV7-2
CASRGLRNEQYF,TGTGCCAGCCGGGGACTAAGGAACGAGCAGTACTTC,.,TRBJ2-7,TRBD2,TRBV28
CAISEPDLASAPDEQFF,TGTGCCATCAGTGAGCCGGACCTGGCTAGCGCCCCCGATGAGCAGTTCTTC,many,TRBJ2-1,.,TRBV10-3
CAISGTGDSNQPQHF,TGTGCCATCAGTGGGACAGGGGATAGCAATCAGCCCCAGCATTTT,few,TRBJ1-5,TRBD1,TRBV10-3
CASSSRRDRVVTDTQYF,TGTGCCAGCAGCTCCCGCCGGGACAGGGTTGTCACAGATACGCAGTATTTT,many,TRBJ2-3,TRBD1,TRBV7-9
CASSPLQGADTEAFF,TGCGCCAGCAGCCCTCTCCAGGGGGCGGACACTGAAGCTTTCTTT,once,TRBJ1-1,TRBD1,TRBV4-1
CACLGGGNTIYF,TGTGCCTGTTTAGGTGGTGGAAACACCATATATTTT,.,TRBJ1-3,.,TRBV12-3/TRBV12-4
CASTQTTAQETQYF,TGTGCCAGTACCCAGACGACAGCGCAAGAGACCCAGTACTTC,.,TRBJ2-5,.,TRBV19
CASSPPSGQGNEQFF,TGTGCCAGCAGCCCCCCGAGCGGGCAAGGCAATGAGCAGTTCTTC,many,TRBJ2-1,.,TRBV7-3
CASSPLKSPKSNRYNEQFF,TGTGCCAGCAGCCCCTTAAAGAGTCCAAAATCCAACCGTTACAATGAGCAGTTCTTC,many,TRBJ2-1,.,TRBV3-1
CASSVSGAYEQYF,TGTGCCAGCAGCGTGAGCGGGGCCTACGAGCAGTACTTC,few,TRBJ2-7,TRBD2,TRBV7-9
CASSPRQSGLYNEQFF,TGTGCCAGCAGCCCGCGTCAGTCGGGTTTATACAATGAGCAGTTCTTC,.,TRBJ2-1,.,TRBV7-9
CASSSDRGNTEAFF,TGTGCCAGCAGCTCGGACAGGGGGAACACTGAAGCTTTCTTT,many,TRBJ1-1,TRBD1,TRBV11-2
CASSILQRNQPQHF,TGTGCCAGTTCCATTCTACAGCGCAATCAGCCCCAGCATTTT,.,TRBJ1-5,.,TRBV19
CASSLYRGTDSGANVLTF,TGTGCCAGCAGTTTATATCGAGGGACAGACTCTGGGGCCAACGTCCTGACTTTC,.,TRBJ2-6,TRBD1,TRBV28
CSVEEGVYGYTF,TGCAGCGTTGAGGAGGGAGTATATGGCTACACCTTC,many,TRBJ1-2,.,TRBV29-1
CASRLRGGTEAFF,TGTGCCAGCAGGCTGAGGGGCGGCACTGAAGCTTTCTTT,many,TRBJ1-1,.,TRBV11-1
CASSSTGTGQPQHF,TGTGCCAGTAGTTCGACAGGTACCGGTCAGCCCCAGCATTTT,many,TRBJ1-5,.,TRBV19
CASSTPREPGTSGSEGEQYF,TGTGCCAGCAGCACTCCCCGGGAACCCGGGACTAGCGGGAGTGAGGGGGAGCAGTACTTC,.,TRBJ2-7,TRBD2,TRBV9
CASSFRGHEQYF,TGTGCCAGCAGTTTCAGGGGGCACGAGCAGTACTTC,few,TRBJ2-7,TRBD1,TRBV12-3/TRBV12-4
CASSGTSGGYNERFF,TGTGCCAGTAGTGGGACTAGCGGGGGCTACAATGAGCGGTTCTTC,.,TRBJ2-1,TRBD2,TRBV19
CATSRAGWNTGELFF,TGTGCCACCAGCAGAGCCGGGTGGAACACCGGGGAGCTGTTTTTT,few,TRBJ2-2,.,TRBV15
CASSPTGKRHYEQYF,TGTGCCAGCAGTCCTACAGGGAAAAGACACTACGAGCAGTACTTC,many,TRBJ2-7,.,TRBV9